This paragraph reports one T cell receptor (beta chain). Per the authors' pipeline: Amplification from reference gene primers served as the basis for estimated nucleated cell counts. Clones were read by immunoSEQ multiplex PCR, and TCRdb kept only the in-frame ones, dropping some. For V, J and clone size, that table is used; D and trimming come from the DNA. The data hold over 150,000 clones, with more than 65% observed a single time. This sample was taken from a study of blood T cell repertoires in COVID-19. The wider study: Material from acute and convalescent COVID-19 was sourced from the United States, Italy and Spain.

The participants were between about 18 and 95 years old and came from roughly 25 US areas. Participants' reported clinical history set cohort assignment. This TCR was sampled from a man aged 40-50 years who had recovered from COVID-19. Source material: PBMCs or T cells enriched from blood (not recorded which).

For the CDR3, the DNA is TGCGCCAGCAGCCTCAGGGGGCGATACGAGCAGTACTTC. It encodes CASSLRGRYEQYF. The chain links TRBV5-1 to TRBJ2-7; 8 positions agree with TRBD1. V shed 4 bases, J shed 4 bases, and the junction held 4 bases outside the gene matches. The CDR3 has 13 amino acids. Germline assignment: CDR1 SGHRS and CDR2 YFSETQ. Full variable domain (rest looked up from reference TRBV5-1 and TRBJ2-7): KAGVTQTPRYLIKTRGQQVTLSCSPISGHRSVSWYQQTPGQGLQFLFEYFSETQRNKGNFPGRFSGRQFSNSRSEMNVSTLELGDSALYLCASSLRGRYEQYFGPGTRLTVT.